These 11 T cell receptor beta chains were all obtained from the same sample, sequenced in a study of T cell repertoires in cytomegalovirus infection. TCRdb analysed the reads with MiXCR anew, one entry per CDR3 protein. The table records about a million distinct CDR3 sequences, under 40% of them present only once. Their antigens remain unidentified. Sequencing was performed on cultured CD8+ T cells from PBMCs, taken from culture after CMV antigen stimulation. Receptors originate from a human donor in good health (CMV status not recorded). Some clones in this sample may be carry-over from other donors' samples.

This chain joins TRBV27 and TRBJ1-5; no clear D. This CDR3 contains 13 residues. V was shortened by 4 bases and J by 2 bases, with 6 bases between the two germline ends. Germline V gene sequence: CDR1 MNHEY, CDR2 SMNVEV (reference sequence). The CDR3 region has the DNA TGTGCCAGCAGTTCTTCTCGCAATCAGCCCCAGCATTTT. This encodes CASSSSRNQPQHF.

This chain uses TRBV24-1 with TRBJ2-1; 9 positions match TRBD2. The junction had 2 bases not matched to a gene; V was cut back by 7 bases and J by 5 bases. The germline V gene has CDR1 KGHDR and CDR2 SFDVKD. The CDR3 is 13 amino acids. CDR3 protein: CATRASGDNEQFF. The CDR3 DNA sequence: TGTGCCACCAGGGCTAGCGGGGACAATGAGCAGTTCTTC.

The chain joins TRBV7-9 to TRBJ2-1, with 11 bases identical to TRBD2. Unmatched junction bases numbered 7, after V lost 6 bases and J lost 6 bases. The CDR3 runs 15 residues. Germline lookup yields CDR1 SEHNR and CDR2 FQNEAQ (reference sequence). CDR3 bases: TGTGCCAGCAGTTTTACTAGCGGGGGTATCAATGAGCAGTTCTTC. As protein: CASSFTSGGINEQFF.

This clonotype was counted a few times. The genes are TRBV6-2 or TRBV6-3 and TRBJ1-1; D might be TRBD1 (5 bases). There are 15 residues in the CDR3. Germline V gives CDR1 MNHEY, CDR2 SVGEGT. V gave up 0 bases and J gave up 5 bases, with 13 bases separating them. In DNA, the CDR3 is TGTGCCAGCAGTTACTCGCGCAGTAAGGGGACTGAAGCTTTCTTT. This codes for CASSYSRSKGTEAFF.

The V call is TRBV5-4, the J call TRBJ2-6; 7 bases line up with TRBD2. V lost 1 base to trimming and J lost 4 bases; unmatched junction nucleotides: 20. The CDR3 has 21 amino acids. Germline loops: CDR1 SGHNT, CDR2 YYREEE (reference sequence). The CDR3 DNA follows: TGTGCCAGCAGCTTGTACCGGGGCTTGGGAGGGGACCTTGGGGGGGCCAACGTCCTGACTTTC. Encoded protein: CASSLYRGLGGDLGGANVLTF.

This clonotype showed up just a few times. This chain connects TRBV5-4 to TRBJ1-6; 10 bases agree with TRBD1. In germline, CDR1 is SGHNT, CDR2 YYREEE (reference sequence). Germline trimming cut 4 bases from V and 7 bases from J; bases unmatched to any gene: 5. This CDR3 region has 15 residues. This CDR3 reads CASSGPGQGNSPLHF. DNA for the CDR3: TGTGCCAGCAGCGGACCGGGACAGGGGAATTCACCCCTCCACTTT. The full variable domain, rest sourced from reference TRBV5-4 and TRBJ1-6, is ETGVTQSPTHLIKTRGQQVTLRCSSQSGHNTVSWYQQALGQGPQFIFQYYREEENGRGNFPPRFSGLQFPNYSSELNVNALELDDSALYLCASSGPGQGNSPLHFGNGTRLTVT.

This rearrangement joins TRBV12-3 or TRBV12-4 to TRBJ2-1; weak D call: TRBD2 (5 bases). Trimming removed 4 bases from V and 8 bases from J, with 15 bases in between. The CDR3 is 14 residues long. The CDR3 spells CASSSGLFGHEQFF. In DNA, the CDR3 is TGTGCCAGCAGTTCCGGACTCTTTGGCCATGAGCAGTTCTTC.

This chain joins TRBV7-9 and TRBJ1-2, with unresolved D. Germline loops: CDR1 SEHNR, CDR2 FQNEAQ (reference sequence). Trimming stripped 6 bases from V and 1 base from J, with 15 bases between. The CDR3 totals 15 residues. CDR3 residues: CASRGRDYVNYGYTF. For the CDR3, the DNA is TGTGCCAGCAGAGGTCGGGATTACGTTAACTATGGCTACACCTTC.

This clonotype occurred a few times. The V call is TRBV7-6, the J call TRBJ1-1; 7 bases agree with TRBD1. Unmatched junction bases numbered 5, after V lost 5 bases and J lost 5 bases. Per the germline V gene, CDR1 is SGHVS and CDR2 is FNYEAQ. There are 13 residues in the CDR3. CDR3 bases: TGTGCCAGCAGCCCCAGGGGGGTAACTGAAGCTTTCTTT. Protein product: CASSPRGVTEAFF.

Remarks on this clonotype: A much larger clone differs by one base, so this may be a read error. CDR3 bases: TGTGCCAACAGCTCCCTTTCAGCGACCGGGACTAGCGGATACTTTAGGGGAAATGAGCAGTTCTTC. Translated, it gives CANSSLSATGTSGYFRGNEQFF. This rearrangement joins TRBV7-6 to TRBJ2-1; the match to TRBD2 covers 11 bases. CDR1 SGHVS and CDR2 FNYEAQ come from the germline V gene. The CDR3 sequence is 22 residues long.

This sequence joins TRBV6-1 and TRBJ2-1; TRBD2 matches at 13 bases. CDR1 MNHNS and CDR2 SASEGT come from the germline V gene. J gave up 0 bases and V 6 bases, and 11 bases lay outside the gene matches. The CDR3 runs 19 residues. CDR3 amino acids: CASSPPGLAGRLSYNEQFF. CDR3 in DNA: TGTGCCAGCAGCCCGCCGGGACTAGCGGGGCGCCTCTCCTACAATGAGCAGTTCTTC.